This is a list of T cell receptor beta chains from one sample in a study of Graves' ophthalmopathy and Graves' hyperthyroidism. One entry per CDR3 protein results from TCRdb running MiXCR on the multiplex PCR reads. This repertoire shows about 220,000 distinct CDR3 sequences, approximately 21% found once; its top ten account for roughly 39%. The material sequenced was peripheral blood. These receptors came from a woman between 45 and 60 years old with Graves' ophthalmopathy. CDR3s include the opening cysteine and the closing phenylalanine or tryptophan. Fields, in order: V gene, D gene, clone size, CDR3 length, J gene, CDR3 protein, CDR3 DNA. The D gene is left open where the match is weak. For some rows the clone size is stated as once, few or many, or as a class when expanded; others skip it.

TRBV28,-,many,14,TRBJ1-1,CASKSGQLNTEAFF,TGTGCCAGCAAGTCCGGACAGTTGAACACTGAAGCTTTCTTT
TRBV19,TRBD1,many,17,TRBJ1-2,CASSIAGTGGAHYGYTF,TGTGCCAGTAGTATAGCTGGGACAGGGGGCGCTCACTATGGCTACACCTTC
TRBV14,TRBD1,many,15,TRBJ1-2,CASSQAGTVNYGYTF,TGTGCCAGCAGCCAGGCCGGGACAGTCAACTATGGCTACACCTTC
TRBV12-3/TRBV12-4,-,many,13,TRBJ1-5,CASRRDGDQPQHF,TGTGCCAGCAGGAGAGACGGGGATCAGCCCCAGCATTTT
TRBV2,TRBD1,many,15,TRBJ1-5,CASADRAYGNQPQHF,TGTGCCAGCGCCGACAGGGCCTACGGCAATCAGCCCCAGCATTTT
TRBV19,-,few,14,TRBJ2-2,CASRLSRNTGELFF,TGTGCCAGTAGGTTGAGCAGGAACACCGGGGAGCTGTTTTTT
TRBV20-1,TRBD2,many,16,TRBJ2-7,CSARDRALAGWDEQYF,TGCAGTGCTAGAGATAGGGCCCTAGCGGGGTGGGACGAGCAGTACTTC
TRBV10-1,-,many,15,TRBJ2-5,CASSPVRSGQETQYF,TGCGCCAGCAGCCCCGTTAGGAGCGGCCAAGAGACCCAGTACTTC
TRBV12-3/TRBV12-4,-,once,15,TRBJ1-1,CASSSPLTRNTEAFF,TGTGCCAGCAGTTCACCCCTTACAAGAAACACTGAAGCTTTCTTT
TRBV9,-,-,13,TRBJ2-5,CASSLSDQETQYF,TGTGCCAGCAGTTTGAGTGACCAAGAGACCCAGTACTTC
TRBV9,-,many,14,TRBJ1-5,CASSVDAGDQPQHF,TGTGCCAGCAGCGTAGACGCCGGGGATCAGCCCCAGCATTTT
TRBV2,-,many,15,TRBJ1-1,CASGDPSTGNTEAFF,TGTGCCAGCGGAGATCCTTCGACAGGGAACACTGAAGCTTTCTTT
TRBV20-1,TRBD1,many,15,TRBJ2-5,CSGHDRDRGIETQYF,TGCAGTGGACATGACCGGGACAGGGGGATCGAGACCCAGTACTTC
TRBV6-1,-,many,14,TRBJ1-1,CASSEDRLNTEAFF,TGTGCCAGCAGTGAGGACAGATTGAACACTGAAGCTTTCTTT
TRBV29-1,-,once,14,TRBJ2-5,CSVDSGGIQETQYF,TGCAGCGTCGATTCAGGGGGGATCCAAGAGACCCAGTACTTC
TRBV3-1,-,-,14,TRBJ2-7,CASSQEAGGYEQYF,TGTGCCAGCAGCCAAGAAGCCGGTGGGTACGAGCAGTACTTC
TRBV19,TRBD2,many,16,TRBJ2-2,CASSVLAGGPTGELFF,TGTGCCAGTAGTGTGTTAGCGGGAGGCCCCACCGGGGAGCTGTTTTTT
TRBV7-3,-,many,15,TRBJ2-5,CASSASGTSQETQYF,TGTGCCAGCAGCGCGTCCGGGACTTCTCAAGAGACCCAGTACTTC
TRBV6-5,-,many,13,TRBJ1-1,CASSYGQNTEAFF,TGTGCCAGCAGTTATGGACAGAACACTGAAGCTTTCTTT
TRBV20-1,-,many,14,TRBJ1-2,CSARDPMTSYGYTF,TGCAGTGCTAGAGATCCGATGACATCGTATGGCTACACCTTC
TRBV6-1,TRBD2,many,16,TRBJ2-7,CASSLVSSGISYEQYF,TGTGCCAGCAGCCTGGTTTCTAGCGGGATCTCCTACGAGCAGTACTTC
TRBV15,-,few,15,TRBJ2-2,CATSRASPGLGELFF,TGTGCCACCAGCAGAGCGAGCCCCGGGCTCGGGGAGCTGTTTTTT
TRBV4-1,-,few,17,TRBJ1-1,CASSHYSSRLFHTEAFF,TGCGCCAGCAGCCACTACTCGTCTCGTCTCTTTCACACTGAAGCTTTCTTT
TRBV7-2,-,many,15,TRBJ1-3,CASSLSGSSGNTIYF,TGTGCCAGCAGCTTATCGGGCAGCTCTGGAAACACCATATATTTT
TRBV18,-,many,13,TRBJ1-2,CASSPGAGAGYTF,TGTGCCAGCTCACCCGGCGCGGGGGCTGGCTACACCTTC
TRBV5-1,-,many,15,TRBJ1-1,CASSFAPAVNTEAFF,TGCGCCAGCAGCTTCGCCCCAGCAGTGAACACTGAAGCTTTCTTT
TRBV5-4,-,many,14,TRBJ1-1,CASSSAKGLSEAFF,TGTGCCAGCAGCTCAGCAAAGGGACTGTCTGAAGCTTTCTTT
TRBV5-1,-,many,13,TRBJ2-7,CASSLAGDFEQYF,TGCGCCAGCAGCTTAGCGGGCGACTTCGAGCAGTACTTC
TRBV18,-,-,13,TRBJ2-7,CASSTETGNEQYF,TGTGCCAGCTCAACCGAAACAGGGAACGAGCAGTACTTC
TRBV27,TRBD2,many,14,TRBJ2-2,CASSPAGNTGELFF,TGTGCCAGCAGTCCAGCGGGAAACACCGGGGAGCTGTTTTTT
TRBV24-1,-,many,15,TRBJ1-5,CATSEARGSNQPQHF,TGTGCCACCAGTGAAGCCCGTGGTTCCAATCAGCCCCAGCATTTT
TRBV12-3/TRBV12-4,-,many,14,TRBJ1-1,CASSLLPANTEAFF,TGTGCCAGCAGTTTACTTCCAGCGAACACTGAAGCTTTCTTT